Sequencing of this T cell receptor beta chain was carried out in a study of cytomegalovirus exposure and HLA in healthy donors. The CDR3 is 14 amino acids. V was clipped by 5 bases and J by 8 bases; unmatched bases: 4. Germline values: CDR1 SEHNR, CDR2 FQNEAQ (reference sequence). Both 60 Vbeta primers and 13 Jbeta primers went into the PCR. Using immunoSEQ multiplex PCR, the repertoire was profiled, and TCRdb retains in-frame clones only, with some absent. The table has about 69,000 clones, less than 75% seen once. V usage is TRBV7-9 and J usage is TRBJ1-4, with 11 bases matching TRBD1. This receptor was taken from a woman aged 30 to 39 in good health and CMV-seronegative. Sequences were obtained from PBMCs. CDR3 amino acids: CASSPGQGVEKLFF. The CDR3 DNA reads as TGTGCCAGCAGCCCGGGACAGGGGGTCGAAAAACTGTTTTTT.